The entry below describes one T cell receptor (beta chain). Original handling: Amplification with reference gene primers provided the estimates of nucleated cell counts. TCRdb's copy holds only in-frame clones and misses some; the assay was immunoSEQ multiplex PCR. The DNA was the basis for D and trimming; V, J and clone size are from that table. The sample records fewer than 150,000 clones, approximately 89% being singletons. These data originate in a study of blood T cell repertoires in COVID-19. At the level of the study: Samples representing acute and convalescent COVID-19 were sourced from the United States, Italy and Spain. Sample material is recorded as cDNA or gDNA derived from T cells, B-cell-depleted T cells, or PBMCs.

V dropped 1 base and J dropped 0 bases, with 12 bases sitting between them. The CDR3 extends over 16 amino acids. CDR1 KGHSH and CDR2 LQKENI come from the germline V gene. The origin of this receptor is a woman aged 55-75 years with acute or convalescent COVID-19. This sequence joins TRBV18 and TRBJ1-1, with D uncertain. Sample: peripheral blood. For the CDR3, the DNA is TGTGCCAGCTCACCACGTAGCACCAGAGTGAACACTGAAGCTTTCTTT. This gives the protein CASSPRSTRVNTEAFF.